This TCR beta chain is drawn from a study of blood T cell repertoires in COVID-19. Generated by immunoSEQ multiplex PCR, the TCRdb table keeps only in-frame clones and is missing some. The table lists over 60,000 clones, about 81% of them singletons. The sample taken for sequencing was peripheral blood. The clonotype was recovered from an elderly woman with acute or convalescent COVID-19.

CDR3 protein: CASSPTDRGPQETQYF. CDR3 coding DNA: TGTGCCAGCAGCCCAACCGACAGGGGGCCCCAAGAGACCCAGTACTTC. The chain joins TRBV7-8 to TRBJ2-5; the match to TRBD1 covers 10 bases. This CDR3 is built from 16 residues. The J segment lost 1 base and the V segment lost 5 bases, leaving 7 bases of the junction unmatched. Germline lookup yields CDR1 SGHVS and CDR2 FQNEAQ.